This TCR beta chain is drawn from a study of CD8+CD57+ T cells in acquired aplastic anemia (dated by TCRdb to between 2017 and 2018). For context, the study as a whole: On average, sorted CD4+ and CD8+ cells yielded approximately 3 ug of extracted DNA, with a range of roughly 0.17 to 30 ug. CD8+CD57+ expansion was defined as frequency above the mean frequency observed in healthy subjects. What the study reported, not specific to this receptor: Twenty-nine CD8+ CDR3 sequences were shared between patients and controls but appeared highly expressed in patients and within their immunodominant clones. No significant difference in CD8+ Simpson's diversity was found between patients and healthy controls (P=0.060).

With regard to this clonotype: Its antigen remains undetermined. Within one base of it there is no much larger clone, and no base qualities were kept.

Measured from the cysteine to the phenylalanine, the CDR3 is 12 residues long. CDR3 DNA only is kept here, 36 bases in frame from base 1. Based on the germline V gene (reference sequence), the CDR1 and CDR2 sequences are DFQATT and SNEGSKA. Between the V and J ends, shortened by 4 bases and 1 base respectively, the junction contains 8 bases. Patients chosen for sequencing had shown expansion of CD8+CD57+ cells by flow cytometry. All patients had severe acquired aplastic anemia diagnosed by International Study of Aplastic Anemia and Agranulocytosis and Camitta criteria. No therapy had been received by the patients at the time of blood sampling. The study deep-sequenced TCR repertoires of sorted CD4+ and CD8+ blood T cells from severe aplastic anemia patients and healthy subjects. In the USA, patient enrollment took place under clinicaltrials.gov protocols 00001620, 01623167, 00001397, 00071045, 00081523 and 00961064. Ficoll-Paque density gradient centrifugation was used to isolate peripheral blood mononuclear cells. CD4+ and CD8+ T cells were sorted by FACS or magnetic beads before DNA extraction.

TCR beta VDJ combination and CDR3 sequence profiling used genomic DNA as the template. An Illumina HiSeq 2000 was the platform used for TCR repertoire sequencing. Processing in the source paper ran as follows. Repertoire assessment relied on Simpson's diversity index, CDR3 size and DJ length profiles, and TRBV/TRBJ rearrangement plots. The immunodominant clone was defined as the most abundant DNA sequence in deep sequencing data. CDR3 amino acid sequences were screened for sharing across subjects and were compared with published repertoires and the VDJdb database. TCRdb itself trimmed the public reads at Q25 with fastp, ran MiXCR and retained productive beta chains. Each entry merges the rows of one CDR3 protein and shows their most common DNA and genes. The V and J calls reflect TCRdb's pipeline rather than the authors' work. Recorded for this sample are 200,000 to 250,000 distinct CDR3 sequences; roughly 53% of them occurred a single time. Of the sample, about 20% is held by the ten largest clones.

Recombination connected TRBV20-1 to TRBJ2-7; a tentative D call is TRBD1 (5 bases match). Sequenced material: sorted CD4+, CD8+, or CD8+CD57+ T cells (not recorded which) from PBMCs. This sequence originates from a human donor with aplastic anemia. CDR3 sequence: CSATTESYEQYF. The DNA sequence is TGCAGTGCTACGACAGAATCCTACGAGCAGTACTTC.